This entry concerns a single T cell receptor (beta chain). The data derive from a study of T-cell memory formation after mild COVID-19. Study overall: Across donors, TCR clusters were largely donor specific.

Germline V lookup: CDR1 SGHRS, CDR2 YFSETQ. Trimming removed 4 bases at V and 4 bases at J, with 11 bases between. This CDR3 region has 13 residues. TCRdb redid the calling of the 5' RACE reads with MiXCR, one entry per CDR3 protein. The sample consists of around 410,000 distinct CDR3 sequences, less than 25% of them appearing once. This receptor was taken from an adult woman who had mild COVID-19 (a few samples of this study predate the infection). Cell type and time point are not known. The chain joins TRBV5-1 to TRBJ2-5; no definite D call. The source material was PBMCs or a T cell subset sorted from them (not recorded which). CDR3 residues: CASSGSGPETQYF. In DNA, the CDR3 is TGCGCCAGCAGCGGGTCGGGTCCAGAGACCCAGTACTTC.